The 14 T cell receptor beta chains given below trace back to one sample, sequenced in a study of regulatory T cells in long-lasting Graves disease. Time point of the sample: newly diagnosed GD, antithyroid drugs for less than 3 months. The TCR library used RNA extracted from PBMCs. Assembly of TCR beta libraries relied on iRepertoire HTBI primers together with Arm-PCR of CDR3 regions. TCRdb fed the multiplex PCR reads into MiXCR, producing one record per CDR3 protein. The sample lists some 400,000 distinct CDR3 sequences; 15% were seen once. Another study also made use of these data, one on T cells in Graves' hyperthyroidism and ophthalmopathy.

The sequencing here drew on peripheral blood mononuclear cells (PBMCs), taken at new diagnosis, from a patient treated with antithyroid drugs. Receptors originate from a woman aged 25 to 39 with Graves disease.

This clonotype was seen ten or more times. The CDR3 DNA sequence: TGTGCCAGCAGCTTACTCCCGGGCCCCAGCACTGAAGCTTTCTTT. This sequence encodes CASSLLPGPSTEAFF. The chain recombines TRBV7-3 with TRBJ1-1; no definite D call. This CDR3 is built from 15 residues. CDR1 is SGHTA, CDR2 FQGTGA, per germline. Trimming pared 2 bases from V and 4 bases from J, leaving 14 bases between.

The chain recombines TRBV4-1 with TRBJ2-1, with 7 bases lining up with TRBD1. The V segment lost 4 bases and the J segment 10 bases; nucleotides outside the gene matches: 10. This CDR3 contains 14 residues. CDR1 and CDR2 (germline): MGHRA, YSYEKL. This chain's CDR3 is CASSPLGQSYEQFF. CDR3 DNA: TGCGCCAGCAGCCCCCTGGGACAGTCCTACGAGCAGTTCTTC.

This sequence joins TRBV4-2 and TRBJ2-1; D not resolved. Germline values: CDR1 LGHNA, CDR2 YNFKEQ. Between the trimmed V and J ends, which lost 1 base and 0 bases, there was a span of 13 bases. CDR3 length equals 17 residues. CDR3 sequence: CASSQVGTVSSYNEQFF. The CDR3 DNA reads TGTGCCAGCAGCCAAGTGGGAACGGTAAGCTCCTACAATGAGCAGTTCTTC.

This clonotype appeared many times. The chain links TRBV2 to TRBJ2-1; D is uncertain. Germline V lookup: CDR1 SNHLY, CDR2 FYNNEI. This CDR3 is 11 amino acids long. V lost 4 bases to trimming and J lost 13 bases, with 11 bases between them. CDR3 residues: CASSGALPQFF. The DNA for the CDR3 is TGTGCCAGCAGTGGAGCCCTTCCACAGTTCTTC.

This clonotype was counted ten times or more. This rearrangement joins TRBV3-1 to TRBJ1-3; 8 positions match TRBD1. V dropped 4 bases and J dropped 0; count of bases not matched to a gene: 5. The length of the CDR3 is 16 residues. The V gene's germline CDR1 is LGHDT and CDR2 YNNKEL (reference sequence). Here the CDR3 DNA reads TGTGCCAGCAGCCCAGGACAGGGAAGCTCTGGAAACACCATATATTTT. This translates into CASSPGQGSSGNTIYF.

The rearrangement uses TRBV19 and TRBJ2-2; D possibly corresponds to TRBD1 (7 bases). Between the trimmed V and J ends, which lost 3 bases and 3 bases, there was a span of 17 bases. This CDR3 comprises 17 residues. Germline V gene data show CDR1 as LNHDA and CDR2 as SQIVND (reference sequence). The CDR3 coding sequence is TGTGCCAGTAGTATCCAGGACAGGTCGGGGGACACCGGGGAGCTGTTTTTT. Amino acid sequence: CASSIQDRSGDTGELFF.

This clonotype was picked up a small number of times. This chain uses TRBV12-3 or TRBV12-4 with TRBJ1-2, with a tentative D call TRBD1 (6 bases). Trimming stripped 3 bases from V and 4 bases from J, with 18 bases between. The CDR3 spans 16 residues. CDR3 protein: CASSFRPQGRVYGYTF. For the CDR3, the DNA is TGTGCCAGCAGTTTTCGTCCTCAGGGGCGAGTCTATGGCTACACCTTC.

This clonotype was observed many times. V is TRBV4-2 and J is TRBJ2-3, with 9 bases fitting TRBD2. J was trimmed by 2 bases and V by 0 bases; bases with no gene match: 9. Germline lookup yields CDR1 LGHNA and CDR2 YNFKEQ. This CDR3 region has 18 residues. CDR3 amino acids: CASSQDYRLAEATDTQYF. The CDR3 DNA follows: TGTGCCAGCAGCCAAGATTACCGACTAGCGGAGGCCACAGATACGCAGTATTTT.

This clonotype was seen ten or more times. The V gene is TRBV12-3 or TRBV12-4, the J gene TRBJ2-1; tentative D call: TRBD1 (5 bases). Trimming removed 2 bases from V and 8 bases from J, with 13 bases in between. The CDR3 runs to 14 residues. CDR3: CASSLTAGLDEQFF. CDR3 nucleotide sequence: TGTGCCAGCAGTTTAACAGCAGGGTTGGATGAGCAGTTCTTC.

This clonotype was seen many times. The chain couples TRBV20-1 to TRBJ2-1; D remains ambiguous. Germline assignment: CDR1 DFQATT and CDR2 SNEGSKA (reference sequence). V lost 4 bases and J 10 bases, leaving 17 bases between the germline ends. The CDR3 has 13 residues. CDR3 in amino acids: CSATRRPSREQFF. The CDR3 nucleotides are TGCAGTGCTACCCGGCGGCCAAGTCGAGAGCAGTTCTTC.

This clonotype was seen at least ten times. The chain has TRBV7-9 and TRBJ2-7, with a weak D call TRBD1 (6 bases). Trimming removed 4 bases at V and 5 bases at J, with 15 bases between. The CDR3 loop spans 14 amino acids. Germline V gene lookup returns CDR1 SEHNR and CDR2 FQNEAQ (reference sequence). CDR3 in DNA: TGTGCCAGCAGCTCCTCGACAGGTTTCCACGAGCAGTACTTC. It specifies CASSSSTGFHEQYF.

This rearrangement joins TRBV15 to TRBJ2-7, with TRBD2 identical over 7 bases. The CDR3 consists of 14 residues. CDR1 and CDR2 (germline): LNHNV, YYDKDF (reference sequence). After removal of 4 bases from V and 4 bases from J, the junction contained 7 bases not matched to a gene. This chain's CDR3 is CATSKGLDDYEQYF. The CDR3 DNA is TGTGCCACCAGCAAAGGACTAGACGATTACGAGCAGTACTTC.

This clonotype showed up just a few times. V usage is TRBV5-5 and J usage is TRBJ2-5; D remains ambiguous. The CDR3 loop spans 17 amino acids. Germline CDR1 SGHKS, CDR2 YYEKEE (reference sequence). Trimming pared 0 bases from V and 0 bases from J, leaving 15 bases between. The CDR3 region has the DNA TGTGCCAGCAGCTTGGAGAGCGCGATAATGTACCAAGAGACCCAGTACTTC. As protein: CASSLESAIMYQETQYF.

This clonotype was detected ten times or more. The gene calls are TRBV5-1 and TRBJ2-5; a weak D match, TRBD1 (6 bases). The V end lost 5 bases, the J end lost 0 bases, and 14 bases lay between the germline ends. From germline, CDR1 is SGHRS and CDR2 YFSETQ. This CDR3 comprises 15 residues. The CDR3 here is CASSHPDRHQETQYF. For the CDR3, the DNA is TGCGCCAGCAGTCACCCGGACAGACACCAAGAGACCCAGTACTTC.